The 4 T cell receptor beta chains in this list originate from one sample, sequenced in a study of regulatory T cells in long-lasting Graves disease. Library construction for TCR beta used iRepertoire HTBI primers and Arm-PCR of CDR3 regions. One entry per CDR3 protein, called by TCRdb with MiXCR from the multiplex PCR reads. Found here are 370,000 or so distinct CDR3 sequences, roughly 17% of them singletons; the top ten hold 20% to 25%. Time point indicated: newly diagnosed GD, antithyroid drugs for less than 3 months. Construction of the TCR library relied on RNA isolated from PBMCs. This sample also belongs to another study, concerning T cells in Graves' hyperthyroidism and ophthalmopathy.

Here the sequenced sample was peripheral blood mononuclear cells (PBMCs), taken at new diagnosis, from a patient treated with antithyroid drugs. The receptors were gathered from a young woman with Graves disease.

Note on this clonotype: A much bigger clone sits one base away, suggesting this may be a read error. The J gene is TRBJ1-2, the V gene TRBV7-9, with TRBD1 matching 9 bases. This CDR3 contains 14 residues. Germline CDR1 is SEHNR and CDR2 is FQNEAQ (reference sequence). CDR3 bases: TGTGCCAGCAGCTTGGGGACAGGGAGCGATGGCCACACCTTC. It specifies CASSLGTGSDGHTF.

This clonotype was counted a few times. The rearrangement joins TRBV20-1 to TRBJ1-2; 7 bases align to TRBD1. The V gene's germline CDR1 is DFQATT and CDR2 SNEGSKA (reference sequence). V was clipped by 0 bases and J by 6 bases; unmatched bases: 7. The CDR3 runs to 14 residues. CDR3 loop: CSARDSTGSHGYTF. The CDR3 nucleotides read TGCAGTGCTAGAGATTCGACAGGGTCCCATGGCTACACCTTC.

Notes on this clonotype: A much larger clone sits a single nucleotide away, making a read error possible. The genes are TRBV12-3 or TRBV12-4 and TRBJ2-1, with D perhaps being TRBD1 or TRBD2 (5 bases each). The CDR3 is made up of 14 amino acids. In DNA form, the CDR3 reads TGTGCCAGCAGTTTACGGGACCTCCACAATAAGCAGTTCTTC. It specifies CASSLRDLHNKQFF.

The rearrangement joins TRBV5-1 to TRBJ2-2; D is unclear. There are 14 residues in the CDR3. CDR1 is SGHRS, CDR2 YFSETQ, per germline. V was shortened by 4 bases and J by 1 base, with 8 bases between the two germline ends. Here the CDR3 DNA reads TGCGCCAGCAGCCCGCTTATGAACACCGGGGAGCTGTTTTTT. Residues: CASSPLMNTGELFF.